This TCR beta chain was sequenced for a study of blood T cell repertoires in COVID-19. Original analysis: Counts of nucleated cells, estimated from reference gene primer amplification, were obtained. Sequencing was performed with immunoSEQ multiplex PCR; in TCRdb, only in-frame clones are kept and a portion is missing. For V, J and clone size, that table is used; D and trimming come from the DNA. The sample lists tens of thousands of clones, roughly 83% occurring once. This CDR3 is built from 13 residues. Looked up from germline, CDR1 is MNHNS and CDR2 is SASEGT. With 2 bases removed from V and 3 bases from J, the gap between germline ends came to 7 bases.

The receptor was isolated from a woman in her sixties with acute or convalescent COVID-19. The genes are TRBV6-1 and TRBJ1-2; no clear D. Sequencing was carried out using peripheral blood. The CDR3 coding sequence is TGTGCCAGCAGTGAAAACCTAGACTATGGCTACACCTTC. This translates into CASSENLDYGYTF.